This TCR beta chain derives from a study of blood T cell repertoires in COVID-19. Study-wide context: COVID-19 samples from acute and convalescent phases originated in the United States, Italy and Spain. T cells, B-cell-depleted T cells, or PBMCs supplied cDNA or gDNA.

With 0 bases removed from V and 0 bases from J, the gap between germline ends came to 9 bases. CDR3 size: 17 residues. In germline, CDR1 is MNHNS, CDR2 SASEGT. Under the authors' procedure: How many nucleated cells were present was estimated from reference gene primer amplification. Using immunoSEQ multiplex PCR, the repertoire was profiled, and TCRdb retains in-frame clones only, with some absent. The V and J calls and the clone size are those of that table, but D and trimming were determined from the DNA. This table has about 130,000 clones, approximately 84% appearing once. This TCR was recovered from a woman in her 30s who had recovered from COVID-19. The chain recombines TRBV6-1 with TRBJ1-6; D uncertain. The material sequenced was peripheral blood. CDR3 coding DNA: TGTGCCAGCAGTGAAGCGATGATTAGCTCCTATAATTCACCCCTCCACTTT. Protein sequence: CASSEAMISSYNSPLHF.